These T cell receptor beta chains were read from a single sample in a study of blood T cell repertoires in COVID-19. Profiled with immunoSEQ multiplex PCR; TCRdb holds only in-frame clones, not every one. The sample has 250,000 to 300,000 clones; about 86% are singletons. Sequencing was performed on PBMCs or T cells enriched from blood (not recorded which). These receptors originate from a man aged 45-65 years who had recovered from COVID-19. The CDR3 runs from the conserved cysteine through the conserved F or W. The D gene is left open where the match is weak. Not every row has a clone size; where given, it reads once, few, many or a size class.

TRBJ1-1 - - TRBV19 CASDHREGEAFF TGTGCCAGTGATCACAGGGAGGGGGAAGCTTTCTTT
TRBJ2-5 - - TRBV7-2 CASSLFRAQETQYF TGTGCCAGCAGCTTATTCAGGGCCCAAGAGACCCAGTACTTC
TRBJ1-1 - - TRBV14 CASRSGKNTEAFF TGTGCCAGCAGGTCCGGGAAGAACACTGAAGCTTTCTTT
TRBJ2-2 TRBD2 - TRBV30 CAWSPLIALAGSGELFF TGTGCCTGGAGTCCCCTAATTGCTCTAGCGGGGTCCGGGGAGCTGTTTTTT
TRBJ2-7 - - TRBV5-8 CASSRGGVAYEQYF TGTGCCAGCAGCCGTGGCGGGGTAGCCTACGAGCAGTACTTC
TRBJ2-1 TRBD2 - TRBV29-1 CSIGLARWNEQFF TGCAGCATAGGACTAGCGAGGTGGAATGAGCAGTTCTTC
TRBJ2-7 TRBD2 - TRBV5-1 CASSVGTSGGVYEQYF TGCGCCAGCAGCGTCGGGACTAGCGGGGGTGTGTACGAGCAGTACTTC
TRBJ2-2 TRBD1 - TRBV4-2 CASNGRQGEAGELFF TGTGCCAGCAATGGTCGACAGGGGGAAGCCGGGGAGCTGTTTTTT
TRBJ2-6 - - TRBV4-3 CASSQDGSFSGANVLTF TGCGCCAGCAGCCAAGATGGCTCCTTCTCTGGGGCCAACGTCCTGACTTTC
TRBJ1-3 - - TRBV6-2/TRBV6-3 CASSYSANTIYF TGTGCCAGCAGTTACTCGGCTAACACCATATATTTT
TRBJ1-1 - few TRBV18 CASSPTGGTEAFF TGTGCCAGCTCACCCACAGGTGGCACTGAAGCTTTCTTT
TRBJ1-4 TRBD1 - TRBV5-5 CASSLTGGNEKLFF TGTGCCAGCAGCTTGACAGGGGGTAATGAAAAACTGTTTTTT
TRBJ1-1 - - TRBV5-1 CASKGITEAFF TGCGCCAGCAAGGGGATCACTGAAGCTTTCTTT
TRBJ2-1 TRBD2 - TRBV7-9 CASSLTSGRAGEQFF TGTGCCAGCAGCCTGACTAGCGGGAGGGCCGGTGAGCAGTTCTTC
TRBJ1-5 TRBD1 - TRBV12-3/TRBV12-4 CASSLTGDQPQHF TGTGCCAGCAGTTTGACAGGGGATCAGCCCCAGCATTTT
TRBJ2-3 - once TRBV29-1 CSLNGLRGLSTDTQYF TGCAGCCTAAATGGTCTCCGGGGTCTGAGCACAGATACGCAGTATTTT
TRBJ1-1 - - TRBV30 CAWRFQGGLNTEAFF TGTGCCTGGAGGTTTCAAGGGGGTCTGAACACTGAAGCTTTCTTT
TRBJ2-3 - - TRBV6-6 CASRLSRGSDTQYF TGTGCCAGCAGACTCTCCCGGGGATCAGATACGCAGTATTTT
TRBJ2-1 TRBD1 - TRBV19 CASSLTGTRYNEQFF TGTGCCAGTAGCCTGACAGGGACAAGGTACAATGAGCAGTTCTTC
TRBJ1-2 - - TRBV7-2 CASSLEARLGYTF TGTGCCAGCAGCTTAGAAGCACGGTTGGGCTACACCTTC
TRBJ2-1 TRBD1 - TRBV7-3 CASSLNHGQGPGNEQFF TGTGCCAGCAGCTTAAACCATGGACAGGGGCCTGGGAATGAGCAGTTCTTC
TRBJ2-7 TRBD1 once TRBV29-1 CSAGQGLSYEQYF TGCAGCGCGGGACAGGGGCTATCCTACGAGCAGTACTTC
TRBJ1-4 - - TRBV25-1 CASSEYVGAEKLFF TGTGCCAGCAGTGAATATGTGGGGGCTGAAAAACTGTTTTTT
TRBJ1-2 - - TRBV12-3/TRBV12-4 CASSLLGDGYTF TGTGCCAGCAGTTTGCTGGGAGATGGCTACACCTTC
TRBJ1-2 - few TRBV19 CASRETTSGYGYTF TGTGCCAGTAGGGAAACCACCTCAGGGTATGGCTACACCTTC
TRBJ2-2 - - TRBV15 CATSPTGAGELFF TGTGCCACCAGCCCAACTGGTGCCGGGGAGCTGTTTTTT
TRBJ1-1 TRBD1 - TRBV5-1 CASSLAGTGTKNTEAFF TGCGCCAGCAGCTTGGCTGGGACAGGGACGAAGAACACTGAAGCTTTCTTT
TRBJ2-7 - - TRBV16 CASTKNRESYEQYF TGTGCCAGCACGAAAAACAGGGAATCCTACGAGCAGTACTTC
TRBJ1-1 - - TRBV10-3 CAAKEGGTEAFF TGTGCCGCGAAGGAGGGCGGCACTGAAGCTTTCTTT
TRBJ1-1 TRBD1 - TRBV28 CASIPGGKREAFF TGTGCCAGCATCCCAGGGGGCAAGCGTGAAGCTTTCTTT
TRBJ1-2 - - TRBV5-1 CASSLRGADYGYTF TGCGCCAGCAGCTTGAGGGGCGCGGACTATGGCTACACCTTC